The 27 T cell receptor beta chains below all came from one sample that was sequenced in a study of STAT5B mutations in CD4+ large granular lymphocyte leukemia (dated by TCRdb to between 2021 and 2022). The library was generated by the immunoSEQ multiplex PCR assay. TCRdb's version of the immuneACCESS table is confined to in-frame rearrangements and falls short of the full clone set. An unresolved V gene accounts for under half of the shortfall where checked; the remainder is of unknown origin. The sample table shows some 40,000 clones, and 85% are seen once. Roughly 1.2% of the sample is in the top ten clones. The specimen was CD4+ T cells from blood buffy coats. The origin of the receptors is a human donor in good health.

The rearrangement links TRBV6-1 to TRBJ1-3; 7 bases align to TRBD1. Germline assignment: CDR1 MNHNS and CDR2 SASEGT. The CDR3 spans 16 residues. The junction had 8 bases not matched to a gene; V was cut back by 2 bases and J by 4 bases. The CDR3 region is CASSEYLGTAGNTIYF. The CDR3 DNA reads TGTGCCAGCAGTGAATATCTAGGGACAGCCGGAAACACCATATATTTT.

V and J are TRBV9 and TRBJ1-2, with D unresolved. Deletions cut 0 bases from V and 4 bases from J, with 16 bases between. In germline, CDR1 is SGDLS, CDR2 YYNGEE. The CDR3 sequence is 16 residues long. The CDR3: CASSVGPGTSFYGYTF. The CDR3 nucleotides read TGTGCCAGCAGCGTAGGACCGGGCACCAGCTTCTATGGCTACACCTTC.

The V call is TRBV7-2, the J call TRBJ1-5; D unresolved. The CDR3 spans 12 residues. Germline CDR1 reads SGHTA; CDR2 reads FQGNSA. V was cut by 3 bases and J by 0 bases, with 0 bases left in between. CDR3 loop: CASSFSNQPQHF. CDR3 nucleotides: TGTGCCAGCAGCTTTAGCAATCAGCCCCAGCATTTT. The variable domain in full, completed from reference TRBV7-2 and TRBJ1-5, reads GAGVSQSPSNKVTEKGKDVELRCDPISGHTALYWYRQSLGQGLEFLIYFQGNSAPDKSGLPSDRFSAERTGGSVSTLTIQRTQQEDSAVYLCASSFSNQPQHFGDGTRLSIL.

The CDR3 reads CASSFAVVETGELFF. CDR3 DNA: TGTGCCAGCAGCTTCGCAGTTGTTGAGACCGGGGAGCTGTTTTTT. The chain combines TRBV7-9 with TRBJ2-2; D not resolved. Germline V CDR1 and CDR2: SEHNR, FQNEAQ (reference sequence). The length of the CDR3 is 15 residues. Trimming cost V 3 bases and J 5 bases, with 13 bases left between them. The whole variable domain, remainder taken from reference TRBV7-9 and TRBJ2-2, is DTGVSQNPRHKITKRGQNVTFRCDPISEHNRLYWYRQTLGQGPEFLTYFQNEAQLEKSRLLSDRFSAERPKGSFSTLEIQRTEQGDSAMYLCASSFAVVETGELFFGEGSRLTVL.

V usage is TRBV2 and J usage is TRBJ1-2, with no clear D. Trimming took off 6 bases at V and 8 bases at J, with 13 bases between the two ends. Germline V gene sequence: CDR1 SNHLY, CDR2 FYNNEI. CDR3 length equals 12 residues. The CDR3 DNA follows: TGTGCCAGCAGCTCCTCCCAAGAAGGCTACACCTTC. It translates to CASSSSQEGYTF. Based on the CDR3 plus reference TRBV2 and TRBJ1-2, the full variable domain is EPEVTQTPSHQVTQMGQEVILRCVPISNHLYFYWYRQILGQKVEFLVSFYNNEISEKSEIFDDQFSVERPDGSNFTLKIRSTKLEDSAMYFCASSSSQEGYTFGSGTRLTVV.

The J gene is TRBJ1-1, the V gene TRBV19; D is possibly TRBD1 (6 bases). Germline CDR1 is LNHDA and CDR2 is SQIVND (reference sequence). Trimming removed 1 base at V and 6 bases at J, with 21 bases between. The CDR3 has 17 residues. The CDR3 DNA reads TGTGCCAGTAGTATAGGACTCTTTATGGCAGGGGCCGCTGAAGCTTTCTTT. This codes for CASSIGLFMAGAAEAFF.

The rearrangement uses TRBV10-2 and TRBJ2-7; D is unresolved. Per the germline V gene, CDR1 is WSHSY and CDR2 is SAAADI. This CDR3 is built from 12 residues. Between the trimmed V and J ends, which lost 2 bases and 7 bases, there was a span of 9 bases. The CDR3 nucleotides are TGCGCCAGCAGTGAGGTTCAAGGGGAGCAGTACTTC. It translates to CASSEVQGEQYF.

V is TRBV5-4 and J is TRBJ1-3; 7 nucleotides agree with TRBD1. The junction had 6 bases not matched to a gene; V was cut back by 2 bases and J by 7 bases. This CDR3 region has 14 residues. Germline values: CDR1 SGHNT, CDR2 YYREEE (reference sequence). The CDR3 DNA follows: TGTGCCAGCAGCTTCCAGGGGGAGAGGAACACCATATATTTT. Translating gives CASSFQGERNTIYF.

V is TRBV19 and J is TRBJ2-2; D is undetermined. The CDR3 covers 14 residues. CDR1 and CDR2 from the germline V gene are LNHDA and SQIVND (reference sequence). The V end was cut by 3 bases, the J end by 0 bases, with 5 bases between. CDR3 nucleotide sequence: TGTGCCAGTAGTATGGAAACGAACACCGGGGAGCTGTTTTTT. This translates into CASSMETNTGELFF. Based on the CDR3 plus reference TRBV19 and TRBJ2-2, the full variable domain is DGGITQSPKYLFRKEGQNVTLSCEQNLNHDAMYWYRQDPGQGLRLIYYSQIVNDFQKGDIAEGYSVSREKKESFPLTVTSAQKNPTAFYLCASSMETNTGELFFGEGSRLTVL.

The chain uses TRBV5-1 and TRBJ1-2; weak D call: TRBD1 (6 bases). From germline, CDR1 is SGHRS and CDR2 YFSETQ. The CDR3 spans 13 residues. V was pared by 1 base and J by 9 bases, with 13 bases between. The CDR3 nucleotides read TGCGCCAGCAGCTTGAGGGCAGGGGCGAGCTACACCTTC. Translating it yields CASSLRAGASYTF.

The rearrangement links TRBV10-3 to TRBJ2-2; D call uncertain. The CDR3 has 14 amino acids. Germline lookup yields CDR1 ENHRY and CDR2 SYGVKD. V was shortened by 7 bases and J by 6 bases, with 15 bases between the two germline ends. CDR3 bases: TGTGCCATCACTAGACAAGCGAGAGCCGGGGAGCTGTTTTTT. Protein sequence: CAITRQARAGELFF.

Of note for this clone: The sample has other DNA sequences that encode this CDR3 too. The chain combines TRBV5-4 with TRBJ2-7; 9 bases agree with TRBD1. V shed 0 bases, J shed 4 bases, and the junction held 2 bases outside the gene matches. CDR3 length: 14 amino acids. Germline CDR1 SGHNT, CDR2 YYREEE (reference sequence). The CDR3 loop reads CASSLGTGEYEQYF. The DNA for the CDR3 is TGTGCCAGCAGCTTGGGGACAGGGGAGTACGAGCAGTACTTC.

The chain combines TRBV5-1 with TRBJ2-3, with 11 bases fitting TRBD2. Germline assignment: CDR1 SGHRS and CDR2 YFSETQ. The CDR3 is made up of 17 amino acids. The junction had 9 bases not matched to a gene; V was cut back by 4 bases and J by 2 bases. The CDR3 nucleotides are TGCGCCAGCAGCCTATCTCCGACTAGCGGGGACACAGATACGCAGTATTTT. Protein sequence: CASSLSPTSGDTDTQYF.

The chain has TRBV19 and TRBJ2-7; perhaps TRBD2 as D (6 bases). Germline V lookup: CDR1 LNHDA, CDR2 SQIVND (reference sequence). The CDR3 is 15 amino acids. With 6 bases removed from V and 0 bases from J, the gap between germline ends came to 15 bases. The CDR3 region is CASRSNGGSSYEQYF. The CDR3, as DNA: TGTGCCAGTAGATCCAACGGGGGAAGCTCCTACGAGCAGTACTTC.

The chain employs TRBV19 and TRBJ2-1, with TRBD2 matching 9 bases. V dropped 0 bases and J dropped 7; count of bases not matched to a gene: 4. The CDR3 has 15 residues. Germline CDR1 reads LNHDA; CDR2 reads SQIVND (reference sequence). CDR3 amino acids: CASSIEGTSWNEQFF. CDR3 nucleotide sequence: TGTGCCAGTAGTATAGAAGGGACTAGCTGGAATGAGCAGTTCTTC. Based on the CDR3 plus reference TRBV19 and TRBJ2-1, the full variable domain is DGGITQSPKYLFRKEGQNVTLSCEQNLNHDAMYWYRQDPGQGLRLIYYSQIVNDFQKGDIAEGYSVSREKKESFPLTVTSAQKNPTAFYLCASSIEGTSWNEQFFGPGTRLTVL.

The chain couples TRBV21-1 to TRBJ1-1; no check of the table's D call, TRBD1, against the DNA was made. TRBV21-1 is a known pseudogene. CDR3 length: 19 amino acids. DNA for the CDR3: TGTGCCAGCAGCGAACCTACAGGGGGAAGGAGTAAGCCGGGCACTGAAGCTTTCTTT. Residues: CASSEPTGGRSKPGTEAFF.

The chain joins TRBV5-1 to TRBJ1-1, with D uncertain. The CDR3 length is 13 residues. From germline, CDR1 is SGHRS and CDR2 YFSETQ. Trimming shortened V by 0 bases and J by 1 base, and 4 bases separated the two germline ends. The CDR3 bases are TGCGCCAGCAGCTTGGAAGGGAACACTGAAGCTTTCTTT. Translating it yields CASSLEGNTEAFF.

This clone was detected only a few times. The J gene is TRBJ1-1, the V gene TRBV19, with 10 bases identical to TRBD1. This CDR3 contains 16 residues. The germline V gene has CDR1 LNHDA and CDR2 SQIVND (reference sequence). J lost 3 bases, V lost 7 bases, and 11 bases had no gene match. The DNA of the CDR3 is TGTGCCAGTAACTCAAGGGACAGGGGAACCTACACTGAAGCTTTCTTT. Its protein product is CASNSRDRGTYTEAFF.

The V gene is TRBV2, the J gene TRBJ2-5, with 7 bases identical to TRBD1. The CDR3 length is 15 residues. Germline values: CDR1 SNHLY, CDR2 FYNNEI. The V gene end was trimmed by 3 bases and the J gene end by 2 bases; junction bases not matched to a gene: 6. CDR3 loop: CASSDPRTGQETQYF. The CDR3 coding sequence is TGTGCCAGCAGTGACCCACGGACAGGTCAAGAGACCCAGTACTTC. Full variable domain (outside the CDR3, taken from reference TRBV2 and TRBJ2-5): EPEVTQTPSHQVTQMGQEVILRCVPISNHLYFYWYRQILGQKVEFLVSFYNNEISEKSEIFDDQFSVERPDGSNFTLKIRSTKLEDSAMYFCASSDPRTGQETQYFGPGTRLLVL.

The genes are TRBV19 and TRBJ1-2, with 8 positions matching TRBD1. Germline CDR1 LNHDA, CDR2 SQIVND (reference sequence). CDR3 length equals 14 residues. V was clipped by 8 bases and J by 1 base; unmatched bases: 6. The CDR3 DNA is TGTGCCAGTCACCGGGACAGGAGTAACTATGGCTACACCTTC. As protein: CASHRDRSNYGYTF.

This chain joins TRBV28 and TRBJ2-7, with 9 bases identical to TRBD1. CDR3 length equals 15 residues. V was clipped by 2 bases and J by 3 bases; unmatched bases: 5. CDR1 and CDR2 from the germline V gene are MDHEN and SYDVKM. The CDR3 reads CASSLEDRGFYEQYF. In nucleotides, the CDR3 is TGTGCCAGCAGTTTAGAGGACAGGGGATTCTACGAGCAGTACTTC.

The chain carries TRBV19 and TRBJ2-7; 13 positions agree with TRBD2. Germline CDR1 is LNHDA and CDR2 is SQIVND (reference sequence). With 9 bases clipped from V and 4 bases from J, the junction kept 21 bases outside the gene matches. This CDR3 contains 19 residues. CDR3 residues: CASALPGLAGLLAPYEQYF. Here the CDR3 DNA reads TGTGCCAGCGCCCTACCGGGACTAGCGGGACTCTTGGCCCCTTACGAGCAGTACTTC.

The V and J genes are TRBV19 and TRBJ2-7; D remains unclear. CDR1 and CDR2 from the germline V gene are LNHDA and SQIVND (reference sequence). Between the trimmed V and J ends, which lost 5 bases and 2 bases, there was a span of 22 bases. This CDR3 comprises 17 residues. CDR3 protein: CASSVGLDRQKTYEQYF. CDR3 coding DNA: TGTGCCAGTAGTGTTGGGTTAGACCGGCAGAAGACCTACGAGCAGTACTTC.

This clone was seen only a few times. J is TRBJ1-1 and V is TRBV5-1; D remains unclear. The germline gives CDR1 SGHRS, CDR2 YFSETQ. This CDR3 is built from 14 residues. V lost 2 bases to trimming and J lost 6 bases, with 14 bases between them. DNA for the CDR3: TGCGCCAGCAGCTTAAGTTTGGACGGCGCTGAAGCTTTCTTT. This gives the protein CASSLSLDGAEAFF.

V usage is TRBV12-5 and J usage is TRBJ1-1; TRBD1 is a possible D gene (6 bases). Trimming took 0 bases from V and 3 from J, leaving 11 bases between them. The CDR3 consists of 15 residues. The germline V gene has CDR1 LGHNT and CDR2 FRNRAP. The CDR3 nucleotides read TGTGCTAGTGGTTTGGTACCAGGGGATGACACTGAAGCTTTCTTT. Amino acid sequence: CASGLVPGDDTEAFF.

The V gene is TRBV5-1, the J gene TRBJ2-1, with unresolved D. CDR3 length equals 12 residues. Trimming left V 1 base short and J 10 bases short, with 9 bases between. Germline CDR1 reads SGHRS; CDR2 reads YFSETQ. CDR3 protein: CASSLQEGEQFF. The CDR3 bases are TGCGCCAGCAGCTTGCAGGAAGGGGAGCAGTTCTTC.

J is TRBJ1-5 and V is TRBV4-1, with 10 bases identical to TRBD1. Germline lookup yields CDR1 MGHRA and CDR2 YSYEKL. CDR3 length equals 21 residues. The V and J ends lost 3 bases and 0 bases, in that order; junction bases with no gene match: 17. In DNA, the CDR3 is TGCGCCAGCAGCCAGAAGCTTATACAGGGACAGGGGATTCATAGCAATCAGCCCCAGCATTTT. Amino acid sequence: CASSQKLIQGQGIHSNQPQHF.